The 29 T cell receptor beta chains reported below all come from one sample, sequenced in a study of T-cell reconstitution after alpha-beta-depleted transplantation in children (dated by TCRdb to 2015 to 2016). In the paper's terms, the treatment or condition label means: allogeneic hematopoietic cell transplantation with graft depleted of TCRalphabeta T cells and CD19 B cells. Libraries were built with PCR. The reads were generated on an Illumina HiSeq 2500. TCR libraries were prepared with molecular barcoding, using unique molecular identifiers to normalize TCRbeta repertoire quantification. In TCRdb, the public reads were trimmed at Q25 with fastp and aligned with MiXCR, with productive beta chains retained. Here each entry gathers all rows of one CDR3 protein and keeps the most common genes and DNA. The sample table shows roughly 300,000 distinct CDR3 sequences, and 9.5% to 13% are seen once. Of the sample, around 22% is held by the ten largest clones.

This specimen was peripheral blood, taken 180 days after TCRalphabeta/CD19-depleted stem cell transplant. The receptors stem from a male patient aged 2-15 years who had a stem cell transplant for chronic granulomatous disease, so the T cells may come from the graft donor.

The chain has TRBV15 and TRBJ2-7; 9 nucleotides align to TRBD1. Germline loops: CDR1 LNHNV, CDR2 YYDKDF (reference sequence). This CDR3 comprises 13 residues. Germline trimming cut 9 bases from V and 6 bases from J; bases unmatched to any gene: 9. CDR3 amino acids: CATRNLDRGEQYF. The DNA for the CDR3 is TGTGCCACACGAAATTTGGACAGGGGCGAGCAGTACTTC.

This clonotype was counted ten times or more. The chain has TRBV4-1 and TRBJ1-2; D not resolved. This CDR3 is 13 amino acids long. Trimming pared 0 bases from V and 4 bases from J, leaving 6 bases between. Germline CDR1 reads MGHRA; CDR2 reads YSYEKL. CDR3 residues: CASSQDEGYGYTF. The CDR3 nucleotides read TGCGCCAGCAGCCAAGATGAAGGCTATGGCTACACCTTC.

At least ten counts were recorded for this clonotype. The chain is built from TRBV20-1 and TRBJ2-2; 7 bases align to TRBD1. The CDR3 runs 13 residues. Germline values: CDR1 DFQATT, CDR2 SNEGSKA (reference sequence). Germline trimming cut 5 bases from V and 1 base from J; bases unmatched to any gene: 1. CDR3 coding DNA: TGCAGTGCTCGGGACAGGAACACCGGGGAGCTGTTTTTT. Protein sequence: CSARDRNTGELFF.

This clonotype came up many times. This chain connects TRBV20-1 to TRBJ1-6; tentatively, D is TRBD1 (5 bases). V gave up 2 bases and J gave up 9 bases, with 14 bases separating them. Germline CDR1 is DFQATT and CDR2 is SNEGSKA (reference sequence). The length of the CDR3 is 14 residues. The CDR3 protein is CSARTVQGPSPLHF. The CDR3 DNA is TGCAGTGCTAGAACGGTTCAGGGTCCTTCACCCCTCCACTTT.

The table lists this clonotype with many counts. The V gene is TRBV3-1, the J gene TRBJ1-6, with TRBD1 matching over 8 bases. The junction had 9 bases not matched to a gene; V was cut back by 4 bases and J by 7 bases. CDR3 length equals 16 residues. Germline-derived CDR1 and CDR2 are LGHDT and YNNKEL (reference sequence). DNA of the CDR3: TGTGCCAGCAGCCCGCGGTGGACAGGGTACAATTCACCCCTCCACTTT. This codes for CASSPRWTGYNSPLHF.

This clonotype has at least ten counts. The rearrangement links TRBV5-1 to TRBJ1-4; no definite D call. V was pared by 0 bases and J by 5 bases, with 8 bases between. The V gene's germline CDR1 is SGHRS and CDR2 YFSETQ. The CDR3 extends over 14 amino acids. CDR3 sequence reads: CASSLGRSNEKLFF. CDR3 bases: TGCGCCAGCAGCTTGGGCAGGTCAAATGAAAAACTGTTTTTT.

This clonotype was seen just once. The conserved final phenylalanine or tryptophan is absent from the CDR3, which likely points to a read error. No DNA is shown, since the ends of the CDR3 on it are uncertain; the CDR3 is the one TCRdb lists. This chain links TRBV1 with TRBJ2-5; the table's TRBD2 call for D was not verified on the DNA. TRBV1 is a documented pseudogene. A total of 16 residues make up the CDR3, ends included. The CDR3 sequence: CTSSSQHLTGLERFDR.

This clonotype occurred many times. CDR3 sequence: CASSLTDRGIYEQYF. The CDR3 DNA sequence: TGTGCCAGCAGCTTGACGGACAGGGGCATTTACGAGCAGTACTTC. V is TRBV5-5 and J is TRBJ2-7, with 9 positions matching TRBD1. This CDR3 region has 15 residues. The junction had 6 bases not matched to a gene; V was cut back by 1 base and J by 4 bases. Germline-derived CDR1 and CDR2 are SGHKS and YYEKEE (reference sequence).

This clonotype was counted many times. This chain links TRBV7-2 with TRBJ2-7; 7 nucleotides agree with TRBD1. V shed 1 base, J shed 7 bases, and the junction held 7 bases outside the gene matches. CDR1 is SGHTA and CDR2 is FQGNSA in the germline V gene. The length of the CDR3 is 14 residues. In nucleotides, the CDR3 is TGTGCCAGCAGCTTAGAGAAGCAGGGGGTTGAGCAGTACTTC. It yields the protein CASSLEKQGVEQYF.

This clonotype has ten or more counts. The rearrangement joins TRBV24-1 to TRBJ2-2; D possibly uses TRBD1 or TRBD2 (5 bases each). Germline CDR1 reads KGHDR; CDR2 reads SFDVKD. V was pared by 2 bases and J by 2 bases, with 11 bases between. The CDR3 runs 16 residues. The CDR3 bases are TGTGCCACCAGTGATTCCGGGACGGTTAACACCGGGGAGCTGTTTTTT. It encodes CATSDSGTVNTGELFF.

This clonotype was recorded a few times. V is TRBV2 and J is TRBJ1-4; 7 nucleotides agree with TRBD1. This CDR3 contains 13 residues. CDR1 SNHLY and CDR2 FYNNEI come from the germline V gene. V dropped 7 bases and J dropped 7; count of bases not matched to a gene: 6. The CDR3 region has the DNA TGTGCCAGCAACCATTACAGGGGTGAAAAACTGTTTTTT. Translated: CASNHYRGEKLFF.

This clonotype was picked up many times. The V gene is TRBV5-1, the J gene TRBJ2-7; the D gene is possibly TRBD1 (6 bases). Germline CDR1 is SGHRS and CDR2 is YFSETQ. V was trimmed by 4 bases and J by 6 bases, leaving 14 bases between them. CDR3 length: 13 amino acids. The chain's CDR3 is CASSKTGSGEQYF. The CDR3 DNA sequence: TGCGCCAGCAGCAAAACAGGGTCCGGCGAGCAGTACTTC. The entire variable domain, with the rest obtained from reference TRBV5-1 and TRBJ2-7, is as follows: KAGVTQTPRYLIKTRGQQVTLSCSPISGHRSVSWYQQTPGQGLQFLFEYFSETQRNKGNFPGRFSGRQFSNSRSEMNVSTLELGDSALYLCASSKTGSGEQYFGPGTRLTVT.

Comments on this clonotype: This may be a read error: a much more frequent sequence differs by one nucleotide. The chain recombines TRBV6-1 with TRBJ2-3; TRBD2 agrees at 7 bases. The CDR3 runs to 14 residues. V lost 8 bases and J lost 2; bases outside the gene matches: 7. CDR1 and CDR2 (germline): MNHNS, SASEGT. The CDR3 loop reads CASAVRGYTDTQYF. The CDR3 region has the DNA TGTGCCAGCGCGGTGCGGGGGTACACAGATACGCAGTATTTT.

This clonotype appeared many times. The J gene is TRBJ2-3, the V gene TRBV29-1, with 7 bases lining up with TRBD2. The CDR3 consists of 13 residues. Per germline, CDR1 SQVTM and CDR2 ANQGSEA. The ends lost 6 bases at V and 0 bases at J; junction bases unmatched: 3. The CDR3 is CSVGGLSTDTQYF. DNA of the CDR3: TGCAGCGTGGGGGGACTAAGCACAGATACGCAGTATTTT.

This clonotype came up many times. The J gene is TRBJ1-3, the V gene TRBV10-3, with D tentatively TRBD1 (5 bases). Trimming shortened V by 4 bases and J by 4 bases, and 8 bases separated the two germline ends. CDR1 ENHRY and CDR2 SYGVKD come from the germline V gene. The CDR3 contains 13 residues. The CDR3 loop reads CAISGTNGNTIYF. The CDR3 DNA follows: TGTGCCATCAGTGGGACAAACGGAAACACCATATATTTT.

This clonotype has ten or more counts. The V call is TRBV28, the J call TRBJ2-3; D is ambiguous. The germline gives CDR1 MDHEN, CDR2 SYDVKM. V lost 5 bases to trimming and J lost 6 bases, with 12 bases between them. The CDR3 runs 13 residues. DNA for the CDR3: TGTGCCAGCAGTCAGTCAGGTGCGGATACGCAGTATTTT. Residues: CASSQSGADTQYF.

This clonotype was seen at least ten times. The chain couples TRBV6-2 or TRBV6-3 to TRBJ2-5; D is undetermined. This CDR3 comprises 16 residues. V lost 0 bases, J lost 5 bases, and 16 bases lay in between. Germline values: CDR1 MNHEY, CDR2 SVGEGT. The CDR3 loop reads CASSYSRAGPRETQYF. The CDR3 DNA follows: TGTGCCAGCAGTTACTCCCGTGCAGGACCCCGGGAGACCCAGTACTTC.

In its sample, this clonotype was seen many times. The rearrangement joins TRBV6-1 to TRBJ1-4, with a possible D match to TRBD1 (6 bases). V gave up 6 bases and J gave up 0 bases, with 8 bases separating them. Germline CDR1 is MNHNS and CDR2 is SASEGT. This CDR3 contains 14 residues. The CDR3 sequence is CASRPGATNEKLFF. The CDR3 DNA follows: TGTGCCAGCAGACCAGGGGCAACTAATGAAAAACTGTTTTTT.

This clonotype was observed many times. J is TRBJ2-4 and V is TRBV29-1; D is perhaps TRBD1 (7 bases). In germline, CDR1 is SQVTM, CDR2 ANQGSEA. This CDR3 comprises 15 residues. Between the trimmed V and J ends, which lost 0 bases and 0 bases, there was a span of 9 bases. CDR3 in amino acids: CSVEDRGVAKNIQYF. The CDR3 DNA is TGCAGCGTTGAAGACAGGGGGGTAGCCAAAAACATTCAGTACTTC. The full variable domain, in which reference TRBV29-1 and TRBJ2-4 provide the parts outside the CDR3, is SAVISQKPSRDICQRGTSLTIQCQVDSQVTMMFWYRQQPGQSLTLIATANQGSEATYESGFVIDKFPISRPNLTFSTLTVSNMSPEDSSIYLCSVEDRGVAKNIQYFGAGTRLSVL.

This clonotype was counted ten times or more. V gene TRBV9 combines with J gene TRBJ2-5; the D is unclear. Per germline, CDR1 SGDLS and CDR2 YYNGEE. This CDR3 has 13 residues. Deletions cut 0 bases from V and 4 bases from J, with 7 bases between. Written as DNA, the CDR3 is TGTGCCAGCAGCGTAGATTTCGGAGAGACCCAGTACTTC. Amino acids: CASSVDFGETQYF.

In its sample, this clonotype was seen many times. V usage is TRBV20-1 and J usage is TRBJ1-5; 9 bases are shared with TRBD1. J lost 4 bases, V lost 1 base, and 2 bases had no gene match. CDR3 size: 14 residues. Germline CDR1 reads DFQATT; CDR2 reads SNEGSKA (reference sequence). DNA for the CDR3: TGCAGTGCTAGAGGGGACAGGGAGAATCAGCCCCAGCATTTT. Translating gives CSARGDRENQPQHF.

This clonotype was seen repeatedly, ten times or more. CDR3 loop: CASSSDSVAKNIQYF. In DNA form, the CDR3 reads TGTGCCAGCAGTTCAGATTCGGTAGCCAAAAACATTCAGTACTTC. This chain connects TRBV12-3 or TRBV12-4 to TRBJ2-4; no clear D. This CDR3 has 15 amino acids. Trimming stripped 4 bases from V and 0 bases from J, with 10 bases between.

This clonotype was seen many times. CDR3 region: CSARRTGLAETQYF. The DNA for the CDR3 is TGCAGTGCTAGACGGACAGGGTTGGCAGAGACCCAGTACTTC. This sequence joins TRBV20-1 and TRBJ2-5, with 8 bases fitting TRBD1. CDR3 length: 14 amino acids. Germline CDR1 is DFQATT and CDR2 is SNEGSKA (reference sequence). The V gene end was trimmed by 2 bases and the J gene end by 4 bases; junction bases not matched to a gene: 6.

This clonotype was counted many times. This chain joins TRBV5-1 and TRBJ2-1; D unresolved. V was pared by 1 base and J by 0 bases, with 11 bases between. The CDR3 runs to 16 residues. The germline V gene has CDR1 SGHRS and CDR2 YFSETQ. In nucleotides, the CDR3 is TGCGCCAGCAGCTTGTTGCGCCTGAGCTCCTACAATGAGCAGTTCTTC. This translates into CASSLLRLSSYNEQFF.

The table lists this clonotype with a few counts. The chain carries TRBV5-1 and TRBJ1-6; tentatively, D is TRBD1 (6 bases). Germline CDR1 and CDR2: SGHRS and YFSETQ. The ends were cut back, 3 bases at V and 1 base at J, with 17 bases in the middle. The length of the CDR3 is 18 residues. The CDR3 nucleotides read TGCGCCAGCAGCTCCGATTGGCGGGGGCGTTCCTATAATTCACCCCTCCACTTT. Its translation is CASSSDWRGRSYNSPLHF.

Notes on this clonotype: A much larger clone lies a single base off, so this may be a read error. The rearrangement links TRBV5-1 to TRBJ2-1; 11 bases are a match to TRBD2. Germline V gene lookup returns CDR1 SGHRS and CDR2 YFSETQ. V dropped 6 bases and J dropped 6; count of bases not matched to a gene: 11. CDR3 length: 16 residues. The DNA for the CDR3 is TGCGCCAGCACCTACCTAACTAGCGGGAGTGGCAATGAGCAGTTCTTC. Protein sequence: CASTYLTSGSGNEQFF.

This clonotype showed up many times. J is TRBJ2-2 and V is TRBV7-2; D is unresolved. Trimming took off 5 bases at V and 5 bases at J, with 6 bases between the two ends. Germline loops: CDR1 SGHTA, CDR2 FQGNSA. The CDR3 spans 12 residues. The CDR3 is CASSHSTGELFF. In DNA form, the CDR3 reads TGTGCCAGCAGCCACTCGACCGGGGAGCTGTTTTTT.

This clonotype was recorded many times. This rearrangement joins TRBV5-1 to TRBJ2-3; D remains unclear. Trimming left V 2 bases short and J 6 bases short, with 16 bases between. CDR1 and CDR2 (germline): SGHRS, YFSETQ. The CDR3 sequence is 15 residues long. The CDR3 region has the DNA TGCGCCAGCAGCTTCTCCGCCAATCCTCCCGATACGCAGTATTTT. Translation gives CASSFSANPPDTQYF.

This clonotype was seen repeatedly, ten times or more. This chain connects TRBV20-1 to TRBJ2-1, with unresolved D. Germline CDR1 and CDR2: DFQATT and SNEGSKA (reference sequence). The CDR3 runs to 13 residues. The V and J ends lost 5 bases and 1 base respectively, with 9 bases between them. This CDR3 is CSALSHSYNEQFF. CDR3 nucleotides: TGCAGTGCTTTATCACATTCCTACAATGAGCAGTTCTTC.